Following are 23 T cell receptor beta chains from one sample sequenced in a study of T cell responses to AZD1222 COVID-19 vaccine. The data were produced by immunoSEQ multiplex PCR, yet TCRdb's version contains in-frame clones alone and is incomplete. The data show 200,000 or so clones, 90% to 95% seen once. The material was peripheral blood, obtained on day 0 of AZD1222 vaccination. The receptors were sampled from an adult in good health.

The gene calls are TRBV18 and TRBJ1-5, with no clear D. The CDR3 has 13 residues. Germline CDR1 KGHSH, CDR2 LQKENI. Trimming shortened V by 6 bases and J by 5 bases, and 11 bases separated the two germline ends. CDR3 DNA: TGTGCCAGCTCCCCGGGGATCGATCAGCCCCAGCATTTT. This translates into CASSPGIDQPQHF.

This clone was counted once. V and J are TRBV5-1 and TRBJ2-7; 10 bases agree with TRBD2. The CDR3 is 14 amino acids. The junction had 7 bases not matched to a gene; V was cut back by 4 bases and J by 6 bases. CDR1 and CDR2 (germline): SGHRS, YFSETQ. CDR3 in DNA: TGCGCCAGCAGCCGAGGAGGACTAGCGGTCGAGCAGTACTTC. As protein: CASSRGGLAVEQYF.

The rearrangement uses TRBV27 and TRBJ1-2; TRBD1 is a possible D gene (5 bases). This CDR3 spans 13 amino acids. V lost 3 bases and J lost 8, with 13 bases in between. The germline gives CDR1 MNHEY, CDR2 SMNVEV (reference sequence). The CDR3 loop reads CASSLAAGNGYTF. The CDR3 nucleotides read TGTGCCAGCAGTTTGGCGGCAGGGAACGGCTACACCTTC.

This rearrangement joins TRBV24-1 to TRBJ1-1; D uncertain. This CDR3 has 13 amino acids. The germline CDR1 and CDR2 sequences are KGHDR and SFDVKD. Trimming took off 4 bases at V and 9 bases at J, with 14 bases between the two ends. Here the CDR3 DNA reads TGTGCCACCAGTGAACCAGGTACTATCCAAGCTTTCTTT. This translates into CATSEPGTIQAFF.

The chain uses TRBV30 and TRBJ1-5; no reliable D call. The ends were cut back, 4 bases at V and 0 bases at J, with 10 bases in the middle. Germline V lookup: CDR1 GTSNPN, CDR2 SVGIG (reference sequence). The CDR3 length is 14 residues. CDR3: CAWNVGDSNQPQHF. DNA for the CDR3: TGTGCCTGGAATGTTGGGGATAGCAATCAGCCCCAGCATTTT.

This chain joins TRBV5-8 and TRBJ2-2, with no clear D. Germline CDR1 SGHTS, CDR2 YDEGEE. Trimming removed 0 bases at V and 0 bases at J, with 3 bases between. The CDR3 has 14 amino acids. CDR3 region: CASSLVANTGELFF. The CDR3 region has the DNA TGTGCCAGCAGCTTGGTCGCGAACACCGGGGAGCTGTTTTTT.

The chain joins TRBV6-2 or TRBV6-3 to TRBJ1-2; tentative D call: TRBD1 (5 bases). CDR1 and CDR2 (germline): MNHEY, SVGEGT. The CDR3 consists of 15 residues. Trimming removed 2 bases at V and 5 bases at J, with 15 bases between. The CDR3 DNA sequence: TGTGCCAGCAGTTACGGGGCAGGGAGTTCTTATGGCTACACCTTC. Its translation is CASSYGAGSSYGYTF.

This CDR3 is CASSTPTGPERDTQYF. The CDR3 DNA sequence: TGTGCCAGCAGCACCCCGACAGGGCCTGAGCGGGATACGCAGTATTTT. V is TRBV7-6 and J is TRBJ2-3; the match to TRBD1 covers 7 bases. The V segment lost 5 bases and the J segment 6 bases; nucleotides outside the gene matches: 14. CDR3 length equals 16 residues. In germline, CDR1 is SGHVS, CDR2 FNYEAQ.

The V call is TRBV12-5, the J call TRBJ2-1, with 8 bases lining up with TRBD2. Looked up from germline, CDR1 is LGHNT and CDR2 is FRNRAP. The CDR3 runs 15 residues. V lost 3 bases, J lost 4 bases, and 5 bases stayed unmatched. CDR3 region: CASGLAGVGYNEQFF. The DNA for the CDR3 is TGTGCTAGTGGTTTAGCGGGAGTTGGGTACAATGAGCAGTTCTTC.

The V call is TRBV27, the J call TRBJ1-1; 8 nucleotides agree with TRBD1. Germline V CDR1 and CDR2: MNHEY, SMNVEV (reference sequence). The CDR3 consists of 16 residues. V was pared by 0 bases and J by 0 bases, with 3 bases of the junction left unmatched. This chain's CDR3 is CASSLSATGVNTEAFF. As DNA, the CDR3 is TGTGCCAGCAGTTTATCCGCGACAGGGGTGAACACTGAAGCTTTCTTT.

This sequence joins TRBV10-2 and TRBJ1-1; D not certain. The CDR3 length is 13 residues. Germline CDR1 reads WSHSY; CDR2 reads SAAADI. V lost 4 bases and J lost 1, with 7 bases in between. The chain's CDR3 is CASSASTNTEAFF. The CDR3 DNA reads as TGCGCCAGCAGTGCCTCGACGAACACTGAAGCTTTCTTT.

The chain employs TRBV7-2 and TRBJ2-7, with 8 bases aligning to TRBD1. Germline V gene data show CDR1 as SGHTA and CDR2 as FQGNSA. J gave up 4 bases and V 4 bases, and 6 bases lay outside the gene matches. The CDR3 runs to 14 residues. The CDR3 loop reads CASSSGTGQYEQYF. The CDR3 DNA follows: TGTGCCAGCAGCTCCGGGACAGGACAGTACGAGCAGTACTTC. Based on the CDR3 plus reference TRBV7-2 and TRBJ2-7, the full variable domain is GAGVSQSPSNKVTEKGKDVELRCDPISGHTALYWYRQSLGQGLEFLIYFQGNSAPDKSGLPSDRFSAERTGGSVSTLTIQRTQQEDSAVYLCASSSGTGQYEQYFGPGTRLTVT.

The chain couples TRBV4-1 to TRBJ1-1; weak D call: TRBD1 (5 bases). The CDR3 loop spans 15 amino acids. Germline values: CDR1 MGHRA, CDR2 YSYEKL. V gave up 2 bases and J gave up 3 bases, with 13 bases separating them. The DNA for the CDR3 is TGCGCCAGCAGCCAATATCAGGGTTTTGACACTGAAGCTTTCTTT. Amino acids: CASSQYQGFDTEAFF.

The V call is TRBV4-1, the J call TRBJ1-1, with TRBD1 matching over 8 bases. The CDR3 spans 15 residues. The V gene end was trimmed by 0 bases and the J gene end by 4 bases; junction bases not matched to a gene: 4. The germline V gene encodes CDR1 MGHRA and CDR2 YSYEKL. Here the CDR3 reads CASSQDRGLATEAFF. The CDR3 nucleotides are TGCGCCAGCAGCCAAGACAGGGGGCTTGCCACTGAAGCTTTCTTT.

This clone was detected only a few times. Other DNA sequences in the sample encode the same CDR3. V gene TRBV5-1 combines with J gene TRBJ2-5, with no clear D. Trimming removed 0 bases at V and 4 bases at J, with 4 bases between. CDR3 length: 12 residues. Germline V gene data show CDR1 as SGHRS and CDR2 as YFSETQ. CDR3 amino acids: CASSLAGETQYF. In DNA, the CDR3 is TGCGCCAGCAGCTTGGCCGGAGAGACCCAGTACTTC.

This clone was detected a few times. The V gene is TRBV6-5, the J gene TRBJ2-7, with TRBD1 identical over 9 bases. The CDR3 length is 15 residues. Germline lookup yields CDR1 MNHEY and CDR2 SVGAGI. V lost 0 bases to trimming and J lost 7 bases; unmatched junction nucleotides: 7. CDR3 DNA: TGTGCCAGCAGTTACTCGATGGACAGGGGCTGGGAGCAGTACTTC. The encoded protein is CASSYSMDRGWEQYF.

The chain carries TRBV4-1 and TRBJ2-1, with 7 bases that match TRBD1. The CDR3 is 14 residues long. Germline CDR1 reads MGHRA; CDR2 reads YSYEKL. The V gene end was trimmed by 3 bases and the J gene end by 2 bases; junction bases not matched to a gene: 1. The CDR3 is CASSQTGTYNEQFF. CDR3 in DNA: TGCGCCAGCAGCCAGACAGGGACCTACAATGAGCAGTTCTTC.

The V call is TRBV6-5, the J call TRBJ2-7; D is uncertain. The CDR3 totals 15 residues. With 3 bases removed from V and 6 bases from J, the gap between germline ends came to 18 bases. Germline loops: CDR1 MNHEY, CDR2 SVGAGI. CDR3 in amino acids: CASSYPPLGLSEQYF. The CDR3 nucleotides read TGTGCCAGCAGTTATCCCCCCCTAGGGTTGAGCGAGCAGTACTTC.

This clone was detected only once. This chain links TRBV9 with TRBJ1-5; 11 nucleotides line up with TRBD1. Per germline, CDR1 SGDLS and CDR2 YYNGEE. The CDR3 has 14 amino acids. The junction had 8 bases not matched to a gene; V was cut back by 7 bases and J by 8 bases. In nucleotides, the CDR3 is TGTGCCAGCGGGAGGGGACAGGGGGGCGAGCCCCAGCATTTT. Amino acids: CASGRGQGGEPQHF.

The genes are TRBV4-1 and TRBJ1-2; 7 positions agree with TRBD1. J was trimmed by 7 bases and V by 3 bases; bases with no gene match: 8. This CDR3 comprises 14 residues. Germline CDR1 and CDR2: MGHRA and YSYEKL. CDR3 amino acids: CASSQATGESGYTF. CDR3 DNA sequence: TGCGCCAGCAGCCAGGCTACAGGGGAAAGTGGCTACACCTTC.

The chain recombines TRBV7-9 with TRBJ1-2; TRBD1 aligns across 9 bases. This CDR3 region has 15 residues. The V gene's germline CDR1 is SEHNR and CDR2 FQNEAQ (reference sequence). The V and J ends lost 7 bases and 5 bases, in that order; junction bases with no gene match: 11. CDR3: CASTLQGAARYGYTF. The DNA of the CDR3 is TGTGCCAGCACCCTACAGGGGGCGGCAAGGTATGGCTACACCTTC.

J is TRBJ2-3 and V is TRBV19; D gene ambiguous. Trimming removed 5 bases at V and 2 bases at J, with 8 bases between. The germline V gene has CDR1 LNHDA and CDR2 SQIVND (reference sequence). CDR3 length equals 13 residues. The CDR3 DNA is TGTGCCAGTAGTCTCGCCCCCACAGATACGCAGTATTTT. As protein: CASSLAPTDTQYF.

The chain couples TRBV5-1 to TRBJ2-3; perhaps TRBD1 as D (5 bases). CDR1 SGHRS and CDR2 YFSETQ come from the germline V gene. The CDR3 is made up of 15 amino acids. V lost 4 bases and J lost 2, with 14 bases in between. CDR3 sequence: CASSRSRQSTDTQYF. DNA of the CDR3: TGCGCCAGCAGCCGCTCGCGACAGTCCACAGATACGCAGTATTTT.